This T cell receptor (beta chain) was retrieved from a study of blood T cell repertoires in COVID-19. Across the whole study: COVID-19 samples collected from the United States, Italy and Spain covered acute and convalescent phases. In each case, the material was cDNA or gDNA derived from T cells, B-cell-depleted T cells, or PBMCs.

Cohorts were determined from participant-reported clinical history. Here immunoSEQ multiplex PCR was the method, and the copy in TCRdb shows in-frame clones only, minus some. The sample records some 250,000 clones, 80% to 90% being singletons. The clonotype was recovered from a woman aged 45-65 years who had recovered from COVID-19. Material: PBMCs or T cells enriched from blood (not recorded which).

The DNA of the CDR3 is TGTGCCAGCAGCCAAGAGTGGGGGGACTACACCTTC. Translation gives CASSQEWGDYTF. The rearrangement links TRBV4-2 to TRBJ1-2; a weak D match, TRBD1 (5 bases). V gave up 0 bases and J gave up 10 bases, with 9 bases separating them. The CDR3 consists of 12 residues. Germline V gene sequence: CDR1 LGHNA, CDR2 YNFKEQ.